These 3 T cell receptor beta chains were sequenced from one sample in a study of beta chain features in type 1 diabetes. Every bit of the isolated RNA underwent reverse transcription, so sequencing read expressed TCRB transcripts. The method was immunoSEQ multiplex PCR; TCRdb's version includes in-frame clones alone and lacks a portion of them. The sample lists approximately 400,000 clones; about 16% were seen once. The sequenced sample consisted of naive CD4+ T cells from blood. The origin of the receptors is a woman aged 18-29 years in good health.

The chain links TRBV7-2 to TRBJ1-2; possible D gene TRBD1, 5 bases. Germline lookup yields CDR1 SGHTA and CDR2 FQGNSA. The CDR3 is 12 amino acids. Trimming stripped 4 bases from V and 5 bases from J, with 8 bases between. The CDR3 sequence is CASSSRGYGYTF. In DNA, the CDR3 is TGTGCCAGCAGCTCCCGGGGGTATGGCTACACCTTC.

This clone was counted between two and nine times. This chain uses TRBV7-6 with TRBJ2-7, with 12 bases lining up with TRBD2. V trimming: 1 base; J trimming: 4 bases; junction bases outside the gene matches: 2. The germline V gene has CDR1 SGHVS and CDR2 FNYEAQ. The CDR3 is 15 residues long. The CDR3 sequence: CASSLETSGGYEQYF. The CDR3 bases are TGTGCCAGCAGCTTAGAGACTAGCGGGGGATACGAGCAGTACTTC. Full variable domain (rest looked up from reference TRBV7-6 and TRBJ2-7): GAGVSQSPRYKVTKRGQDVALRCDPISGHVSLYWYRQALGQGPEFLTYFNYEAQQDKSGLPNDRFSAERPEGSISTLTIQRTEQRDSAMYRCASSLETSGGYEQYFGPGTRLTVT.

This clone has only a few counts. This chain links TRBV2 with TRBJ2-5; no clear D. Germline loops: CDR1 SNHLY, CDR2 FYNNEI. Trimming stripped 4 bases from V and 7 bases from J, with 4 bases between. There are 10 residues in the CDR3. The CDR3 coding sequence is TGTGCCAGCAGTGCCAGGACCCAGTACTTC. Amino acid sequence: CASSARTQYF.